This T cell receptor (beta chain) was captured in a study of blood T cell repertoires in COVID-19. At the level of the study: Sites in the United States, Italy and Spain provided acute and convalescent COVID-19 samples.

Source study methods: Counts of nucleated cells, estimated from reference gene primer amplification, were obtained. This table comes from immunoSEQ multiplex PCR, and its TCRdb copy is limited to in-frame clones, with some not included. D and trimming come from the DNA, and the V and J calls and clone size come from that table. Seen here are about 81,000 clones, about 88% observed once, and the top ten hold 5.2%. This CDR3 has 11 amino acids. V lost 7 bases to trimming and J lost 3 bases, with 6 bases between them. Germline loops: CDR1 SGHTA, CDR2 FQGTGA. The TCR was taken from a woman aged 80 or over with active COVID-19. This chain connects TRBV7-3 to TRBJ1-2; D uncertain. Sequenced sample: peripheral blood. Here the CDR3 reads CASTNDYGYTF. The CDR3 DNA is TGTGCCAGCACCAATGACTATGGCTACACCTTC.